The TCR beta chain described here comes from a study of tumor and adjacent non-tumor tissue in lung cancer. Looking at the study overall: Histology: 12 adenocarcinoma, a couple of squamous cell carcinoma, 1 small cell lung cancer. Samples averaged about 3.8 million productive TCRbeta reads each.

The CDR3 runs to 14 residues. The germline gives CDR1 SGHTA, CDR2 FQGNSA. Between the trimmed V and J ends, which lost 2 bases and 2 bases, there was a span of 10 bases. Overall study findings and caveats: Significantly higher TCR diversity was found in tumor than normal lung.

Note on this clonotype: The antigen remains undetermined.

This sample's RNA came from whole unsorted tissue. Donors were chemotherapy-naive, newly diagnosed lung cancer surgical patients in China, August–November 2014. TCRbeta libraries were built with three rounds of nested PCR, modified from ARM-PCR. TCRdb used MiXCR to reprocess the multiplex PCR reads, holding one entry per CDR3 protein. The sample lists about 200,000 distinct CDR3 sequences; around 71% were seen once. The chain couples TRBV7-2 to TRBJ2-7; D remains ambiguous. Source material: lung tumor tissue. This clonotype was obtained from a man aged 60 to 69 with non-small cell lung cancer. CDR3 sequence (DNA): TGTGCCAGCAGCTTATACCAGCCGACCTACGAGCAGTACTTC. Amino acid sequence: CASSLYQPTYEQYF.